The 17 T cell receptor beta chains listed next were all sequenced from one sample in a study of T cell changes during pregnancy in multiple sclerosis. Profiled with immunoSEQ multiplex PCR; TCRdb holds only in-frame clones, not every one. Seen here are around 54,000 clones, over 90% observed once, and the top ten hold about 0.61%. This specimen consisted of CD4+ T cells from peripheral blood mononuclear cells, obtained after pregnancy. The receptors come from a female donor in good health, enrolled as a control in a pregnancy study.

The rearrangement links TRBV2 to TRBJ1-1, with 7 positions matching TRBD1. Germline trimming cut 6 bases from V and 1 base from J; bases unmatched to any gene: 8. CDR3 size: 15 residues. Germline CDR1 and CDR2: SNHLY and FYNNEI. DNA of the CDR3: TGTGCCAGCAGGGCTAGGACAGGCGGGAACACTGAAGCTTTCTTT. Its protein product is CASRARTGGNTEAFF.

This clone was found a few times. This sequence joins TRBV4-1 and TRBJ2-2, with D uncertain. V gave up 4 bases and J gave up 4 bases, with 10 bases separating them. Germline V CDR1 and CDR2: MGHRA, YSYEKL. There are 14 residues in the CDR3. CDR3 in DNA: TGCGCCAGCAGCCCGATTCTACGCACCGGGGAGCTGTTTTTT. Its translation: CASSPILRTGELFF.

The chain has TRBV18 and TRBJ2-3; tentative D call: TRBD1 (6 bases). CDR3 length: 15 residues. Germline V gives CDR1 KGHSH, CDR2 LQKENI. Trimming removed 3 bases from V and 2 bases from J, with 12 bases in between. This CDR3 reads CASSPLRGSTDTQYF. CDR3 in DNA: TGTGCCAGCTCACCGTTGAGGGGGTCCACAGATACGCAGTATTTT.

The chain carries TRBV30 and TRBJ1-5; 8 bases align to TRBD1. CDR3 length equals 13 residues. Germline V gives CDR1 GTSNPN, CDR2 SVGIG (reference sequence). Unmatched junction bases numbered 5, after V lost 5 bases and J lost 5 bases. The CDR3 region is CAWGQGMHQPQHF. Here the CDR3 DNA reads TGTGCCTGGGGACAGGGAATGCATCAGCCCCAGCATTTT.

CDR3 loop: CAWKQKQGYGYTF. The CDR3 DNA reads TGTGCCTGGAAACAGAAGCAGGGCTATGGCTACACCTTC. V is TRBV30 and J is TRBJ1-2; possibly TRBD1 for D (5 bases). Germline V gene data show CDR1 as GTSNPN and CDR2 as SVGIG (reference sequence). The CDR3 has 13 amino acids. The V end was cut by 4 bases, the J end by 4 bases, with 13 bases between.

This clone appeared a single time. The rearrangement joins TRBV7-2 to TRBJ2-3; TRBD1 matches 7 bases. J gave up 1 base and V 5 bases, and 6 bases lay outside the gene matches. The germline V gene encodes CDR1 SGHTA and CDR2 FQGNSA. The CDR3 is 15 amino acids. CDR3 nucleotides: TGTGCCAGCAGCCTGAGGACAGGAGGCACAGATACGCAGTATTTT. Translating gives CASSLRTGGTDTQYF.

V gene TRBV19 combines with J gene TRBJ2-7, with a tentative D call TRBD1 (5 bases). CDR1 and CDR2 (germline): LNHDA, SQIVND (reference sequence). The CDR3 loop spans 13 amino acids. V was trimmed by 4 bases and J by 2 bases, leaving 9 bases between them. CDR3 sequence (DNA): TGTGCCAGTAGTACCTTGGACACCTACGAGCAGTACTTC. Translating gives CASSTLDTYEQYF.

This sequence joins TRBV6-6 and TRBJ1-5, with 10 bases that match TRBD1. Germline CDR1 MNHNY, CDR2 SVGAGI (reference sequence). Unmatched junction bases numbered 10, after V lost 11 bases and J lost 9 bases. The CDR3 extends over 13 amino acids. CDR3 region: CACTGQGIWPQHF. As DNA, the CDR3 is TGTGCCTGTACGGGACAGGGGATTTGGCCCCAGCATTTT.

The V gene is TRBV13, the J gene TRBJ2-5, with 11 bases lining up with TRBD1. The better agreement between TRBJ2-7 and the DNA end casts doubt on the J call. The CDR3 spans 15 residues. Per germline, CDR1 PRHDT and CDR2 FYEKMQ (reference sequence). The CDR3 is CASSPSGTGGHEQYF. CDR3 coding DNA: TGTGCCAGCAGCCCATCGGGGACAGGGGGTCACGAGCAGTACTTC.

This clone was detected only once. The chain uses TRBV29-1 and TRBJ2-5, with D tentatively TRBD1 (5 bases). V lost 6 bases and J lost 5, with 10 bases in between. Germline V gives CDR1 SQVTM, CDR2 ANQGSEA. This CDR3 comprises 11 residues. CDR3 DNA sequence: TGCAGCGTGGGGCCGCATGAGACCCAGTACTTC. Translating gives CSVGPHETQYF.

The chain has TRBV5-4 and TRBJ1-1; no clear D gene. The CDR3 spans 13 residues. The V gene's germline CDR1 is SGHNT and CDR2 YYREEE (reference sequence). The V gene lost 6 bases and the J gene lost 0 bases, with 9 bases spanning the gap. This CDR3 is CASTETLNTEAFF. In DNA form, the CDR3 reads TGTGCCAGCACCGAAACTCTGAACACTGAAGCTTTCTTT.

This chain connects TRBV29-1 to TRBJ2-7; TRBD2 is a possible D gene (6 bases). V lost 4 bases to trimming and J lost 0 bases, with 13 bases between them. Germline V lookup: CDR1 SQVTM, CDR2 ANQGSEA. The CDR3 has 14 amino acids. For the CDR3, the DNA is TGCAGCGTTGCAGGCGGGACCAGCTCCTACGAGCAGTACTTC. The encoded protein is CSVAGGTSSYEQYF.

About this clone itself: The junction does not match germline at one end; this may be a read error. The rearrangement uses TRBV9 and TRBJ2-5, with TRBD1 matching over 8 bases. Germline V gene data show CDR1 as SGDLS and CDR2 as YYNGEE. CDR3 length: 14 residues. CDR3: CTSSVRDRQETQYF. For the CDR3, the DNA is TGTACCAGCAGCGTCCGGGACAGGCAAGAGACCCAGTACTTC.

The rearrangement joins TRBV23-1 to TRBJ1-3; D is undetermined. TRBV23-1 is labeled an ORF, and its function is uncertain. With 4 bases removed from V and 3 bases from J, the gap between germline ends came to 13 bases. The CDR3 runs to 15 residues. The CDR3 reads CASSLNAQVGNTIYF. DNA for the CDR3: TGCGCCAGCAGTCTTAACGCCCAGGTTGGAAACACCATATATTTT.

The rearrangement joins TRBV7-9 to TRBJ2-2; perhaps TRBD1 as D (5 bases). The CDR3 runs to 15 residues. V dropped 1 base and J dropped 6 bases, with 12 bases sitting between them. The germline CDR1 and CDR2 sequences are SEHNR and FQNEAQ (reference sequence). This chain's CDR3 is CASSLGGLGAGELFF. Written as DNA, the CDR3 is TGTGCCAGCAGCTTAGGAGGTCTAGGGGCCGGGGAGCTGTTTTTT.

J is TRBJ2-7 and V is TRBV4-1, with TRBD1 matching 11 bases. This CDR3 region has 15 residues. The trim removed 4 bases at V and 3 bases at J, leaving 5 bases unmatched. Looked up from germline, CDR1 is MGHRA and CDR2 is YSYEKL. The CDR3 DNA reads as TGCGCCAGCAGCCGAGGACAGGGGGCTCTCTACGAGCAGTACTTC. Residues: CASSRGQGALYEQYF.

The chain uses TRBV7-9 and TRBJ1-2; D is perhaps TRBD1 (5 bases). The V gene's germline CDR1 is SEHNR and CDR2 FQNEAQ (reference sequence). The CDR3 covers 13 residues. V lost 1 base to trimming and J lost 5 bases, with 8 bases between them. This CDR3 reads CASSLEGTYGYTF. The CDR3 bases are TGTGCCAGCAGCTTAGAGGGGACTTATGGCTACACCTTC.